The 20 T cell receptor beta chains below come from one sample, sequenced in a study of cytomegalovirus exposure and HLA in healthy donors (dated by TCRdb to the late 2010s). Libraries were made using the immunoSEQ multiplex PCR assay. A mixture of 60 forward primers for TCR Vbeta segments and 13 reverse primers for TCR Jbeta segments was used in the multiplex PCR. The clones in this table, taken by TCRdb from immuneACCESS, are in-frame only. Not every clone is retained; where verified, under half of the shortfall comes from an unresolved V gene, and the cause of the rest is unknown. For this sample the table gives some 130,000 clones, of which 60% to 75% were detected only once. Approximately 6% of the sample is taken by the ten largest. The sample taken for sequencing was PBMCs. These receptors originate from a woman aged 50 to 60 in good health and CMV-seropositive.

This chain joins TRBV6-6 and TRBJ2-2, with a weak D call TRBD2 (6 bases). Germline CDR1 reads MNHNY; CDR2 reads SVGAGI (reference sequence). Trimming cost V 6 bases and J 7 bases, with 12 bases left between them. CDR3 length equals 13 residues. The CDR3 protein is CASSRSGDGELFF. CDR3 DNA: TGTGCCAGCAGCCGTTCGGGGGACGGGGAGCTGTTTTTT.

The rearrangement joins TRBV7-6 to TRBJ2-1; 9 positions agree with TRBD2. Germline V gene sequence: CDR1 SGHVS, CDR2 FNYEAQ. CDR3 length: 14 residues. Trimming took 5 bases from V and 16 from J; bases not matched to a gene: 15. The CDR3 DNA sequence: TGTGCCAGCAGCCCCCGAGGGCTAGCGGGGAGCCAATTCTTC. This translates into CASSPRGLAGSQFF.

The V gene is TRBV25-1, the J gene TRBJ1-1; D is unresolved. Germline V gene data show CDR1 as MGHDK and CDR2 as SYGVNS. This CDR3 spans 13 amino acids. V lost 8 bases and J 6 bases, leaving 16 bases between the germline ends. The CDR3 is CASARGRVSEAFF. The CDR3 DNA is TGTGCCAGCGCCCGGGGAAGAGTATCTGAAGCTTTCTTT. Full variable domain (outside the CDR3, taken from reference TRBV25-1 and TRBJ1-1): EADIYQTPRYLVIGTGKKITLECSQTMGHDKMYWYQQDPGMELHLIHYSYGVNSTEKGDLSSESTVSRIRTEHFPLTLESARPSHTSQYLCASARGRVSEAFFGQGTRLTVV.

The chain carries TRBV14 and TRBJ1-2; no reliable D call. V was shortened by 2 bases and J by 8 bases, with 12 bases between the two germline ends. The CDR3 has 13 residues. Germline lookup yields CDR1 SGHDN and CDR2 FVKESK. The CDR3 DNA is TGTGCCAGCAGCCAAACGTTACAGTACGGCTACACCTTC. This encodes CASSQTLQYGYTF.

This rearrangement joins TRBV5-4 to TRBJ1-1, with 8 bases fitting TRBD1. This CDR3 region has 14 residues. V lost 7 bases and J lost 5; bases outside the gene matches: 10. Germline V CDR1 and CDR2: SGHNT, YYREEE (reference sequence). CDR3 protein: CASGRRDRSTEAFF. The DNA for the CDR3 is TGTGCCAGCGGACGCCGGGACAGGAGTACTGAAGCTTTCTTT.

V gene TRBV5-6 combines with J gene TRBJ2-5, with 9 bases identical to TRBD2. With 2 bases clipped from V and 10 bases from J, the junction kept 12 bases outside the gene matches. There are 15 residues in the CDR3. Per the germline V gene, CDR1 is SGHDT and CDR2 is YYEEEE. The CDR3 here is CASSFGGGLAGSQYF. CDR3 DNA: TGTGCCAGCAGCTTTGGCGGGGGACTAGCAGGGAGCCAGTACTTC.

The chain uses TRBV20-1 and TRBJ2-3; 7 bases fit TRBD2. J lost 4 bases, V lost 7 bases, and 2 bases had no gene match. This CDR3 contains 11 residues. Germline V gene lookup returns CDR1 DFQATT and CDR2 SNEGSKA (reference sequence). The CDR3 here is CSGGGADTQYF. The CDR3 nucleotides read TGCAGTGGTGGGGGGGCAGATACGCAGTATTTT.

The V gene is TRBV18, the J gene TRBJ1-2; perhaps TRBD1 as D (6 bases). This CDR3 contains 13 residues. Trimming left V 6 bases short and J 5 bases short, with 13 bases between. Germline V gives CDR1 KGHSH, CDR2 LQKENI. The DNA for the CDR3 is TGTGCCAGCTCCTCAGGGGTGTATTATGGCTACACCTTC. As protein: CASSSGVYYGYTF.

The CDR3: CASSATGSDTYEQYF. The CDR3 region has the DNA TGTGCCAGCTCAGCCACAGGGTCGGACACCTACGAGCAGTACTTC. V and J are TRBV18 and TRBJ2-7; tentatively, D is TRBD1 (6 bases). The CDR3 is 15 amino acids. V was clipped by 5 bases and J by 2 bases, with 16 bases between them. Germline V CDR1 and CDR2: KGHSH, LQKENI.

This clone was counted between two and nine times. The chain employs TRBV30 and TRBJ1-1; 10 bases line up with TRBD1. The CDR3 sequence is 16 residues long. V trimming: 0 bases; J trimming: 1 base; junction bases outside the gene matches: 5. Looked up from germline, CDR1 is GTSNPN and CDR2 is SVGIG (reference sequence). The CDR3 sequence is CAWSVPRTGGNTEAFF. The CDR3, as DNA: TGTGCCTGGAGTGTACCCCGGACAGGGGGGAACACTGAAGCTTTCTTT. The full variable domain, completed using reference TRBV30 and TRBJ1-1, is SQTIHQWPATLVQPVGSPLSLECTVEGTSNPNLYWYRQAAGRGLQLLFYSVGIGQISSEVPQNLSASRPQDRQFILSSKKLLLSDSGFYLCAWSVPRTGGNTEAFFGQGTRLTVV.

The chain combines TRBV6-5 with TRBJ1-2; no firm D call. This CDR3 spans 12 amino acids. V lost 4 bases to trimming and J lost 8 bases, with 11 bases between them. CDR1 is MNHEY and CDR2 is SVGAGI in the germline V gene. In nucleotides, the CDR3 is TGTGCCAGCAGTTCTCTCTCTATGGGCTACACCTTC. It specifies CASSSLSMGYTF.

This chain links TRBV19 with TRBJ1-5, with D perhaps matching TRBD1 (5 bases). CDR1 is LNHDA, CDR2 SQIVND, per germline (reference sequence). The CDR3 is made up of 15 amino acids. The V end was cut by 3 bases, the J end by 7 bases, with 16 bases between. CDR3 sequence: CASSIRRAGGQPQHF. CDR3 sequence (DNA): TGTGCCAGTAGTATTCGGAGGGCCGGGGGACAGCCCCAGCATTTT.

The gene calls are TRBV5-6 and TRBJ2-7; 7 positions match TRBD2. Germline V gene data show CDR1 as SGHDT and CDR2 as YYEEEE. V was pared by 5 bases and J by 6 bases, with 5 bases of the junction left unmatched. The CDR3 length is 12 residues. CDR3 sequence (DNA): TGTGCCAGCAGTTTTACGGGGGGCGAGCAGTACTTC. Encoded protein: CASSFTGGEQYF. The entire variable domain, with the rest obtained from reference TRBV5-6 and TRBJ2-7, is as follows: DAGVTQSPTHLIKTRGQQVTLRCSPKSGHDTVSWYQQALGQGPQFIFQYYEEEERQRGNFPDRFSGHQFPNYSSELNVNALLLGDSALYLCASSFTGGEQYFGPGTRLTVT.

The chain links TRBV29-1 to TRBJ1-1, with TRBD1 matching 8 bases. The CDR3 is 11 amino acids. From germline, CDR1 is SQVTM and CDR2 ANQGSEA. Trimming cost V 6 bases and J 8 bases; bases outside gene matches: 5. This CDR3 is CSVDRGAEAFF. As DNA, the CDR3 is TGCAGCGTAGACAGGGGCGCGGAAGCTTTCTTT.

This chain connects TRBV6-5 to TRBJ1-2; the D gene is possibly TRBD1 (5 bases). The V and J ends lost 0 bases and 6 bases respectively, with 17 bases between them. The CDR3 is 16 residues long. CDR1 and CDR2 (germline): MNHEY, SVGAGI. The CDR3 loop reads CASSYSIVEGANGYTF. CDR3 in DNA: TGTGCCAGCAGTTACTCGATTGTAGAAGGGGCGAATGGCTACACCTTC.

The chain has TRBV29-1 and TRBJ2-7; 8 nucleotides align to TRBD2. Per germline, CDR1 SQVTM and CDR2 ANQGSEA. The CDR3 consists of 14 residues. Trimming removed 5 bases from V and 0 bases from J; junction bases left unmatched: 6. DNA for the CDR3: TGCAGCGTTCGGACTAGCCAAAGCTCCTACGAGCAGTACTTC. Translating it yields CSVRTSQSSYEQYF.

The rearrangement uses TRBV7-8 and TRBJ2-5; D is undetermined. This CDR3 has 13 residues. Germline assignment: CDR1 SGHVS and CDR2 FQNEAQ. V shed 5 bases and J shed 4 bases, with 11 bases lying between them. The CDR3 DNA sequence: TGTGCCAGCAGCCCCGTGAGCCGAGAGACCCAGTACTTC. Its translation is CASSPVSRETQYF.

The chain couples TRBV7-9 to TRBJ1-4; weak D call: TRBD1 (5 bases). Germline assignment: CDR1 SEHNR and CDR2 FQNEAQ (reference sequence). This CDR3 is built from 16 residues. Between the trimmed V and J ends, which lost 1 base and 7 bases, there was a span of 16 bases. The DNA of the CDR3 is TGTGCCAGCAGCTTAGGTGTCGACAGTATAGTTGAAAAACTGTTTTTT. Encoded protein: CASSLGVDSIVEKLFF. Combining the CDR3 with reference TRBV7-9 and TRBJ1-4 gives the whole variable domain DTGVSQNPRHKITKRGQNVTFRCDPISEHNRLYWYRQTLGQGPEFLTYFQNEAQLEKSRLLSDRFSAERPKGSFSTLEIQRTEQGDSAMYLCASSLGVDSIVEKLFFGSGTQLSVL.

V and J are TRBV28 and TRBJ1-2, with D possibly TRBD1 on 6 matching bases. V was trimmed by 6 bases and J by 4 bases, leaving 12 bases between them. CDR1 is MDHEN and CDR2 is SYDVKM in the germline V gene. The CDR3 is 13 amino acids. In DNA form, the CDR3 reads TGTGCCAGCAGCACCGGGACACCCTATGGCTACACCTTC. This translates into CASSTGTPYGYTF.

The rearrangement uses TRBV7-6 and TRBJ2-1, with 10 bases identical to TRBD2. V lost 6 bases to trimming and J lost 4 bases; unmatched junction nucleotides: 6. The CDR3 runs 15 residues. Per germline, CDR1 SGHVS and CDR2 FNYEAQ. CDR3 DNA sequence: TGTGCCAGCAGTCAAATAGCGGGGGGATACAATGAGCAGTTCTTC. Protein product: CASSQIAGGYNEQFF.